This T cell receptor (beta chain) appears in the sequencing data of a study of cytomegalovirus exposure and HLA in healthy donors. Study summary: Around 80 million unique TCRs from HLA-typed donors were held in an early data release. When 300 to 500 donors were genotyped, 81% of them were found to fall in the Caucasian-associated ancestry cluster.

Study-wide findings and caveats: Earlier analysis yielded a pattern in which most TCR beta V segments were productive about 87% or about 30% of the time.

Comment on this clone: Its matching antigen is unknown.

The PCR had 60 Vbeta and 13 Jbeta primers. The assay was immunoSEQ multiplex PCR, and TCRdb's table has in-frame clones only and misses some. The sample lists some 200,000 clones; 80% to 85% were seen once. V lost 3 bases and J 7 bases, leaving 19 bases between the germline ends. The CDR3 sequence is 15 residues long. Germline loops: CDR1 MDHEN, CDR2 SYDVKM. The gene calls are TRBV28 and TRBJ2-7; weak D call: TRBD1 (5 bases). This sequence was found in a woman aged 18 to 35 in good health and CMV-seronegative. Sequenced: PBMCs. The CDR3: CASSFTSGRGWEQYF. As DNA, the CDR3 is TGTGCCAGCAGTTTTACCTCAGGTAGGGGATGGGAGCAGTACTTC.